The rows below give T cell receptor beta chains drawn from one sample of a study of breast tumors, draining lymph nodes, adjacent tissues. TCRdb re-called the multiplex PCR reads with MiXCR, one entry per CDR3 protein. The table records about 200,000 distinct CDR3 sequences, over 25% of them present only once. The source material was axillary lymph node tissue. All receptors derive from a female donor with breast cancer. Some clones in this sample may be carry-over from other donors' samples. Each CDR3 is given with its conserved first and last residue. A D gene is named only where the DNA matches it firmly. The listing skips clone size in some rows; elsewhere it reads once, few, many or a size class.

d_call | clone_size | j_call | v_call | cdr3_aa | cdr3_nt
- | many | TRBJ1-2 | TRBV11-2 | CASSFRTGGDYGYTF | TGTGCCAGCAGCTTCCGGACGGGGGGGGACTATGGCTACACCTTC
- | - | TRBJ1-5 | TRBV20-1 | CSETSGGDNQPQHF | TGCAGTGAGACTAGCGGGGGGGACAATCAGCCCCAGCATTTT
TRBD2 | many | TRBJ2-1 | TRBV9 | CASSPPGRPKNEQFF | TGTGCCAGCAGCCCTCCCGGGAGGCCGAAAAATGAGCAGTTCTTC
- | few | TRBJ2-5 | TRBV6-6 | CASSSPRLGEETRYF | TGTGCCAGCAGTTCCCCTCGACTAGGAGAAGAGACCCGGTACTTC
TRBD2 | many | TRBJ2-1 | TRBV7-2 | CASKTSVLNGEQFF | TGTGCCAGCAAGACTAGCGTCCTAAACGGCGAGCAGTTCTTC
- | many | TRBJ2-1 | TRBV18 | CASSPPAPGNEQFF | TGTGCCAGCTCACCACCGGCTCCCGGTAATGAGCAGTTCTTC
TRBD2 | - | TRBJ2-1 | TRBV7-9 | CASSLYRLAGVTFNEQFF | TGTGCCAGCAGCCTATACCGACTAGCGGGAGTTACGTTCAATGAGCAGTTCTTC
- | many | TRBJ2-3 | TRBV5-4 | CASSLKYSVDTQYF | TGTGCCAGCAGCTTGAAGTATAGCGTTGATACGCAGTATTTT
TRBD1 | - | TRBJ1-1 | TRBV5-1 | CASSLGQGVTEAFF | TGCGCCAGCAGCTTGGGACAGGGAGTGACTGAAGCTTTCTTT
- | - | TRBJ1-6 | TRBV5-5 | CASSLDRAPFNSPLHF | TGTGCCAGCAGCTTGGACAGGGCGCCGTTTAATTCACCCCTCCACTTT
- | many | TRBJ1-3 | TRBV2 | CASSVEGRSGNTIYF | TGTGCCAGCAGTGTTGAAGGACGCTCTGGAAACACCATATATTTT
- | few | TRBJ1-1 | TRBV29-1 | CSVERNTEAFF | TGCAGCGTTGAAAGGAACACTGAAGCTTTCTTT
- | - | TRBJ2-7 | TRBV25-1 | CASSPRGLYEQYF | TGTGCCAGCAGTCCCCGGGGACTCTACGAGCAGTACTTC
TRBD1 | many | TRBJ1-4 | TRBV12-3/TRBV12-4 | CASSLGQGATNEKLFF | TGTGCCAGCAGTTTGGGGCAGGGGGCGACTAATGAAAAACTGTTTTTT
TRBD1 | - | TRBJ2-1 | TRBV24-1 | CAQDRGDEQFF | TGTGCTCAGGACAGGGGCGATGAGCAGTTCTTC
- | few | TRBJ2-1 | TRBV6-5 | CASSYPGLAREFF | TGTGCCAGCAGTTACCCCGGACTGGCACGTGAATTCTTC
- | many | TRBJ2-5 | TRBV5-8 | CASSPPSAEGETQYF | TGTGCCAGCAGCCCGCCTAGCGCGGAGGGGGAGACCCAGTACTTC
TRBD1 | many | TRBJ1-2 | TRBV5-4 | CASSLMGQGYGYTF | TGTGCCAGCAGCTTAATGGGACAGGGGTATGGCTACACCTTC
- | many | TRBJ2-5 | TRBV12-3/TRBV12-4 | CASSSGTWETQYF | TGTGCCAGCAGTTCCGGGACATGGGAGACCCAGTACTTC
- | - | TRBJ1-2 | TRBV5-5 | CASSLLGDYTF | TGTGCCAGCAGCTTGCTGGGCGACTACACCTTC
TRBD1 | many | TRBJ2-7 | TRBV14 | CASSQEDFRGPYEQYF | TGTGCCAGCAGCCAAGAGGACTTCAGGGGGCCGTACGAGCAGTACTTC
TRBD2 | few | TRBJ2-5 | TRBV6-2/TRBV6-3 | CASSYSGGDVKETQYF | TGTGCCAGCAGTTACTCGGGAGGGGACGTCAAAGAGACCCAGTACTTC
TRBD1 | once | TRBJ1-5 | TRBV29-1 | CSAGTGHQPQHF | TGCAGCGCTGGGACAGGTCATCAGCCCCAGCATTTT
- | many | TRBJ1-5 | TRBV6-1 | CASSPVGGNQPQHF | TGTGCCAGCAGTCCAGTGGGGGGCAATCAGCCCCAGCATTTT
- | many | TRBJ2-7 | TRBV6-2/TRBV6-3 | CASSYSRSYEQYF | TGTGCCAGCAGTTACAGTCGGAGTTACGAGCAGTACTTC
- | many | TRBJ2-2 | TRBV7-3 | CASSLGGFAGELFF | TGTGCCAGCAGCTTAGGAGGTTTTGCCGGGGAGCTGTTTTTT
- | - | TRBJ1-6 | TRBV19 | CASSIPGRSSCLRMSPLHF | TGTGCCAGTAGTATCCCGGGACGGAGCTCCTGTCTACGGATGTCACCCCTCCACTTT
- | - | TRBJ2-3 | TRBV11-3 | CASSLRVQDTQYF | TGTGCCAGCAGCCTCCGAGTCCAGGATACGCAGTATTTT
TRBD1 | few | TRBJ2-5 | TRBV5-1 | CASSLGTGAHETQYF | TGCGCCAGCAGCTTAGGGACAGGGGCCCACGAGACCCAGTACTTC
- | many | TRBJ2-3 | TRBV19 | CASSIVPAATDTQYF | TGTGCCAGTAGTATAGTCCCAGCGGCCACAGATACGCAGTATTTT
- | - | TRBJ1-2 | TRBV19 | CASSIVGENYGYTF | TGTGCCAGTAGTATAGTGGGAGAGAACTATGGCTACACCTTC
TRBD2 | - | TRBJ2-5 | TRBV5-5 | CTSIHTSGGETQYF | TGTACCAGCATCCATACTAGCGGGGGGGAGACCCAGTACTTC
- | - | TRBJ2-1 | TRBV6-1 | CASSGEANYNEQFF | TGTGCCAGCAGTGGAGAGGCAAATTACAATGAGCAGTTCTTC
- | many | TRBJ2-2 | TRBV20-1 | CSATTENTGELFF | TGCAGTGCGACGACAGAGAACACCGGGGAGCTGTTTTTT
TRBD2 | many | TRBJ2-7 | TRBV5-1 | CASSLGLAGSEQYF | TGCGCCAGCAGCTTGGGACTAGCGGGAAGCGAGCAGTACTTC
TRBD1 | many | TRBJ2-3 | TRBV6-4 | CASSRTGEDTQYF | TGTGCCAGCAGTCGGACAGGGGAAGATACGCAGTATTTT
- | many | TRBJ2-3 | TRBV5-6 | CASRPGPAFTQYF | TGTGCCAGCAGACCGGGCCCAGCATTTACGCAGTATTTT
- | many | TRBJ1-4 | TRBV4-2 | CASSQGRGGGEKLFF | TGTGCCAGCAGCCAAGGCAGGGGAGGGGGTGAAAAACTGTTTTTT
TRBD2 | - | TRBJ2-2 | TRBV15 | CATSALAGRDTGELFF | TGTGCCACCAGCGCCCTCGCGGGGAGGGACACCGGGGAGCTGTTTTTT
- | many | TRBJ2-3 | TRBV19 | CASSNYDSSSTDTQYF | TGTGCCAGTAGTAACTATGACAGTTCTAGCACAGATACGCAGTATTTT
- | many | TRBJ1-3 | TRBV9 | CASSAGPSGNTIYF | TGTGCCAGCAGCGCTGGACCCTCTGGAAACACCATATATTTT
TRBD2 | many | TRBJ2-7 | TRBV5-1 | CASSGTSAREQYF | TGCGCCAGCAGCGGGACTAGCGCGAGGGAGCAGTACTTC
- | many | TRBJ2-7 | TRBV25-1 | CASSDNGNSYEQYF | TGTGCCAGCAGTGATAATGGAAATTCCTACGAGCAGTACTTC
TRBD1 | - | TRBJ1-2 | TRBV29-1 | CSVLPGGSGNTF | TGCAGCGTTCTCCCAGGGGGCTCTGGAAACACCTTC
- | many | TRBJ2-2 | TRBV7-6 | CASGNGGTTGELFF | TGTGCCAGCGGGAACGGGGGCACCACCGGGGAGCTGTTTTTT